The following is a T cell receptor (beta chain) sequence with its context. TCRdb re-called the 5' RACE reads through MiXCR, storing one row per CDR3 protein. Counted here are about 530,000 distinct CDR3 sequences, approximately 20% occurring once; the ten biggest clones make up about 0.48%. These data belong to a study of identical twins. CDR1 and CDR2 (germline): SGHVS, FQNEAQ. This CDR3 contains 14 residues. J lost 3 bases, V lost 5 bases, and 3 bases had no gene match. Another study also made use of these data, one on yellow fever vaccine responses in identical twins.

Sequenced material: CD4+ T cells sorted from blood. This rearrangement joins TRBV7-8 to TRBJ2-3; 9 nucleotides line up with TRBD2. The source of this sequence is a woman aged 18 to 35 in good health. CDR3 bases: TGTGCCAGCAGCATAACTAGCGGGACAGATACGCAGTATTTT. This encodes CASSITSGTDTQYF.